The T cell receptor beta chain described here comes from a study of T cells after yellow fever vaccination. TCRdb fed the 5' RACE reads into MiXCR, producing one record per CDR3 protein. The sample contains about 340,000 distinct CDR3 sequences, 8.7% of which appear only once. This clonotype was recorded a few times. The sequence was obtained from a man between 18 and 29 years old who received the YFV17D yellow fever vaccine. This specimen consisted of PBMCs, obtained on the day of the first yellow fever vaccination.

The CDR3 nucleotides read TGTGCCAGCAGCTTAAGTTCTCCGGGCTATGGCTACACCTTC. Its translation is CASSLSSPGYGYTF. V usage is TRBV7-2 and J usage is TRBJ1-2; no definite D call. Germline-derived CDR1 and CDR2 are SGHTA and FQGNSA. The CDR3 covers 14 residues. The germline V and J ends were trimmed by 2 bases and 4 bases, with 11 bases remaining between them.